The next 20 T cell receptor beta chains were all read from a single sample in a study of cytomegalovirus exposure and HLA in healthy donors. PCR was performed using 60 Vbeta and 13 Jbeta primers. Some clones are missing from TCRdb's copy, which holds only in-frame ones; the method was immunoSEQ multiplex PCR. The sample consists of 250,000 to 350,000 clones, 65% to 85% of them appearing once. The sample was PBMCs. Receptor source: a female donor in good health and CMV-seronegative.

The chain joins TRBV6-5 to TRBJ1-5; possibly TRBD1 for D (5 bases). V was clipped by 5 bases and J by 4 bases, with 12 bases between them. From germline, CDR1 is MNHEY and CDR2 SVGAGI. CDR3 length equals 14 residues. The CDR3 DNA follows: TGTGCCAGCAGTCCCGGGACTCAGAATCAGCCCCAGCATTTT. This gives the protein CASSPGTQNQPQHF.

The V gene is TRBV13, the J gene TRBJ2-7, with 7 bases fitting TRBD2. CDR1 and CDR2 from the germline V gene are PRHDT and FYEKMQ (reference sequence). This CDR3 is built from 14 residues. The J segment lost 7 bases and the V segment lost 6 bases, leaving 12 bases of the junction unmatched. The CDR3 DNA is TGTGCCAGCAGGAATCTAGCGGTCGCTGGTGAGCAGTACTTC. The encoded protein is CASRNLAVAGEQYF.

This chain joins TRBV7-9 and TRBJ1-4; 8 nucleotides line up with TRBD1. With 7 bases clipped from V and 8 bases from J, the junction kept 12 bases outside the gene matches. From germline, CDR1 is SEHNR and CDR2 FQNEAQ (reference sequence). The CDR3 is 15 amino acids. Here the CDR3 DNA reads TGTGCCAGCACGACAGGGGCCTATTCGGAGGAAAAACTGTTTTTT. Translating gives CASTTGAYSEEKLFF.

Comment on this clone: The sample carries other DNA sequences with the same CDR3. The CDR3 loop is CASSSGLAGAGELFF. The CDR3 DNA sequence: TGCGCCAGCAGCTCGGGACTAGCGGGAGCCGGGGAGCTGTTTTTT. V usage is TRBV5-1 and J usage is TRBJ2-2; 14 nucleotides agree with TRBD2. This CDR3 is 15 amino acids long. The V gene's germline CDR1 is SGHRS and CDR2 YFSETQ. Trimming at V came to 3 bases and at J to 6 bases, leaving 1 base not matched to a gene. The complete variable domain, with remaining parts taken from reference TRBV5-1 and TRBJ2-2, reads KAGVTQTPRYLIKTRGQQVTLSCSPISGHRSVSWYQQTPGQGLQFLFEYFSETQRNKGNFPGRFSGRQFSNSRSEMNVSTLELGDSALYLCASSSGLAGAGELFFGEGSRLTVL.

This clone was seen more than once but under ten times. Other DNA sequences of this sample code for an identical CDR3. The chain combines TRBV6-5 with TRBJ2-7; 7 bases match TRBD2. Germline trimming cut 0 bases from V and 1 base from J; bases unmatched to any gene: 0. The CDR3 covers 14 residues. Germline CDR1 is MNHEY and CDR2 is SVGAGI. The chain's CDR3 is CASSYSSGSYEQYF. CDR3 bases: TGTGCCAGCAGTTACTCTAGCGGGTCCTACGAGCAGTACTTC.

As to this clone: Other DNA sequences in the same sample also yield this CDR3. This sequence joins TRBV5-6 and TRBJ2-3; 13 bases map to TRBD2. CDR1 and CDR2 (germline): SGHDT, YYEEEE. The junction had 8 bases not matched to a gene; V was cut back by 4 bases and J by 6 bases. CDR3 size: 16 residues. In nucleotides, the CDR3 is TGTGCCAGCAGCCTGCGGACTAGCGGGAGATCGGATACGCAGTATTTT. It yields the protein CASSLRTSGRSDTQYF.

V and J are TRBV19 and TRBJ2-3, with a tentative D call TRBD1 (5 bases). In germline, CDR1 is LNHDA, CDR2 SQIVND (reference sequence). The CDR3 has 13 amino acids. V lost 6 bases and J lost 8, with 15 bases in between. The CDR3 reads CASSDQGGGTQYF. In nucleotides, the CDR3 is TGTGCCAGTAGCGACCAGGGCGGTGGTACGCAGTATTTT.

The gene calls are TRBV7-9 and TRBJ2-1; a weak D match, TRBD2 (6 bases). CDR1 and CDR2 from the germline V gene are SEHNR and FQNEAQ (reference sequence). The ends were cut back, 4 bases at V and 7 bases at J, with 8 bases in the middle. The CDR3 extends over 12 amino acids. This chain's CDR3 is CASSSAGNEQFF. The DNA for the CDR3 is TGTGCCAGCAGCTCCGCGGGGAATGAGCAGTTCTTC. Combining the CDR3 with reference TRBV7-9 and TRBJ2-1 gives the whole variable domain DTGVSQNPRHKITKRGQNVTFRCDPISEHNRLYWYRQTLGQGPEFLTYFQNEAQLEKSRLLSDRFSAERPKGSFSTLEIQRTEQGDSAMYLCASSSAGNEQFFGPGTRLTVL.

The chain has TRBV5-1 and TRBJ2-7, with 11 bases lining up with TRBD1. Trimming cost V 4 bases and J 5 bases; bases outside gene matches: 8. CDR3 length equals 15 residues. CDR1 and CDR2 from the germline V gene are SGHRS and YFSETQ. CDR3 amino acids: CASSPIGTGGHEQYF. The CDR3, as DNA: TGCGCCAGCAGCCCCATCGGGACAGGGGGACACGAGCAGTACTTC.

CDR3 residues: CASKLTGGFSNEQFF. As DNA, the CDR3 is TGTGCCAGCAAATTGACAGGGGGATTTTCGAATGAGCAGTTCTTC. The chain couples TRBV6-5 to TRBJ2-1, with 9 bases lining up with TRBD1. Trimming removed 7 bases from V and 7 bases from J; junction bases left unmatched: 11. The CDR3 covers 15 residues. CDR1 and CDR2 from the germline V gene are MNHEY and SVGAGI.

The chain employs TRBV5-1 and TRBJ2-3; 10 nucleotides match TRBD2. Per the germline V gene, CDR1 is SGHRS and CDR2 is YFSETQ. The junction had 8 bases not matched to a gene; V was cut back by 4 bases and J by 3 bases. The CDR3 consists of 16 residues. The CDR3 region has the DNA TGCGCCAGCAGCCTATCTCTAGCGGGAGTTACAGATACGCAGTATTTT. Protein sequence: CASSLSLAGVTDTQYF.

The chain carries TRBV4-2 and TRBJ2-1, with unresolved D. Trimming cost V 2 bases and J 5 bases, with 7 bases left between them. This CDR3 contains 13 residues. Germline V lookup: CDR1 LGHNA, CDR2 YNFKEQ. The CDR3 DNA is TGTGCCAGCAGCCAAATCCGGGACAATGAGCAGTTCTTC. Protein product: CASSQIRDNEQFF.

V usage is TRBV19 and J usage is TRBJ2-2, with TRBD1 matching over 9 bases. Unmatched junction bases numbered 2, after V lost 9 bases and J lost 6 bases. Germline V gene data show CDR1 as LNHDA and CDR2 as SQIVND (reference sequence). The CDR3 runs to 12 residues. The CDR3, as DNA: TGTGCCAGCGGACAGGGGCCCGGGGAGCTGTTTTTT. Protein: CASGQGPGELFF. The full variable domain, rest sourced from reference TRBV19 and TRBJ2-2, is DGGITQSPKYLFRKEGQNVTLSCEQNLNHDAMYWYRQDPGQGLRLIYYSQIVNDFQKGDIAEGYSVSREKKESFPLTVTSAQKNPTAFYLCASGQGPGELFFGEGSRLTVL.

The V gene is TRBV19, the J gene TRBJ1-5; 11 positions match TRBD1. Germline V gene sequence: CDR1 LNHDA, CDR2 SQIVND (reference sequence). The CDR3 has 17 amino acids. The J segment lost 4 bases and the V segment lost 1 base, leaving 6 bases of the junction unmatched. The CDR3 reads CASSIGGTGGYNQPQHF. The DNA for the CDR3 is TGTGCCAGTAGTATAGGAGGGACAGGGGGTTATAATCAGCCCCAGCATTTT.

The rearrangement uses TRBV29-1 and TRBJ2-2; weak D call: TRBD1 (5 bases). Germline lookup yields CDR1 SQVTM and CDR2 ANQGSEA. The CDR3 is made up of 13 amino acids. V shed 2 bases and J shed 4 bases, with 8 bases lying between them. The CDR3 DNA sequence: TGCAGCGTTGAACTCAGGGTCACCGGGGAGCTGTTTTTT. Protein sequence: CSVELRVTGELFF.

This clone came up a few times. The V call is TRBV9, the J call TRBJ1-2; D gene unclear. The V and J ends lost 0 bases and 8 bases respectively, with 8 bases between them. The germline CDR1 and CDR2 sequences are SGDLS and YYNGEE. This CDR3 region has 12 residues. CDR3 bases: TGTGCCAGCAGCGTAGAAGGCGGAGGCTACACCTTC. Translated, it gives CASSVEGGGYTF. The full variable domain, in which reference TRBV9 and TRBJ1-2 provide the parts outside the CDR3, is DSGVTQTPKHLITATGQRVTLRCSPRSGDLSVYWYQQSLDQGLQFLIQYYNGEERAKGNILERFSAQQFPDLHSELNLSSLELGDSALYFCASSVEGGGYTFGSGTRLTVV.

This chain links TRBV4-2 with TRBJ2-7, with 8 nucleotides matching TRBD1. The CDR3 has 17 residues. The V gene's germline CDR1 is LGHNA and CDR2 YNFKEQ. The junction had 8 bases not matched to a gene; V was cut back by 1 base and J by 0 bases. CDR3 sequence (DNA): TGTGCCAGCAGCCAAGGTCGCCGGGACAGGAGCTCCTACGAGCAGTACTTC. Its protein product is CASSQGRRDRSSYEQYF.

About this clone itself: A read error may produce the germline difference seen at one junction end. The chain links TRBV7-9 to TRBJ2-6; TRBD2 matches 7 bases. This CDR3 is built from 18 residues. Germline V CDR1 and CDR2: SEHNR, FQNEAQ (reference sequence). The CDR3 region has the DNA TGTTCCAGCAGCCGCCTTACAGACAGCGGGACTGGGGCCAACGTCCTGACTTTC. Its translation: CSSSRLTDSGTGANVLTF.

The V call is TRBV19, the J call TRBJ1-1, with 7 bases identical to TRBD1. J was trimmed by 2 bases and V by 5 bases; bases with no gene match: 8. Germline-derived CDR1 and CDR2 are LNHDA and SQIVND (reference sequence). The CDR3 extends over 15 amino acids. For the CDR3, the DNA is TGTGCCAGTAGTTTTCGGGGACAGTTAAACACTGAAGCTTTCTTT. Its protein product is CASSFRGQLNTEAFF.

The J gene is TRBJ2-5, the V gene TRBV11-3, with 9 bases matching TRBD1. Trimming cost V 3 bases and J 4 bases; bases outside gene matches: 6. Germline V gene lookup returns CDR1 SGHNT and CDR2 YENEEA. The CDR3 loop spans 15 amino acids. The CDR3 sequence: CASSFRGQGSETQYF. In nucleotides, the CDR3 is TGTGCCAGCAGCTTCCGGGGACAGGGATCAGAGACCCAGTACTTC.